The present TCR beta chain was sequenced within a study of cytomegalovirus exposure and HLA in healthy donors. Regarding the study as a whole: Testing in vitro showed three CMV-associated chains specific for CMV antigens. Some V segments could not be told apart, so they were left out, TRBV6-2 and TRBV6-3 among them. DRB1 showed the most TCR associations and HLA-C the fewest in a later analysis, as rates varied by HLA locus. In an earlier analysis, about 87% or about 30%: the productive usage of most TCR beta V segments.

In the case of this clone: The target antigen is unknown.

Germline loops: CDR1 LNHDA, CDR2 SQIVND (reference sequence). The CDR3 totals 16 residues. Trimming removed 5 bases at V and 6 bases at J, with 23 bases between. The PCR ran on 60 Vbeta and 13 Jbeta primers. TCRdb's copy holds only in-frame clones and misses some; the assay was immunoSEQ multiplex PCR. The profile covers 120,000 or so clones, with more than 75% appearing a single time and approximately 10% taken by the ten largest. The clonotype originates from a man aged 30-40 years in good health and CMV-seropositive. V and J are TRBV19 and TRBJ2-7; no definite D call. Sequencing input: PBMCs. The CDR3 region has the DNA TGTGCCAGTAGTCGCCCAGGTAAATCGTCGGAAGGCGAGCAGTACTTC. Amino acid sequence: CASSRPGKSSEGEQYF.